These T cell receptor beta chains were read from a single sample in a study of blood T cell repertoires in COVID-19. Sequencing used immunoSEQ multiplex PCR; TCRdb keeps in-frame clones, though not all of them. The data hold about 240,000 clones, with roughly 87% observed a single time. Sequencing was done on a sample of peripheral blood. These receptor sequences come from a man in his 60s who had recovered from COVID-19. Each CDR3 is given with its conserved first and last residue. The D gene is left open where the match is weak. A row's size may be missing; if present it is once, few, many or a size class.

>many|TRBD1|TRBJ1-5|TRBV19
TGTGCCAGTACCCTAGATCAGGGGGCAACTAGCAATCAGCCCCAGCATTTT
CASTLDQGATSNQPQHF
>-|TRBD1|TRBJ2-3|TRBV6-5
TGTGCCAGCCACAGGGGATTCTCAGATACGCAGTATTTT
CASHRGFSDTQYF
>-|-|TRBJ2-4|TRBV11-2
TGTGCCAGCAGGTCCGTGAAGAGGGAACGGGGTGCGGGAAACATTCAGTACTTC
CASRSVKRERGAGNIQYF
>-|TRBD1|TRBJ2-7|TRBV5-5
TGTGCCAGCAGCTTGGGGGGACAGGGGTTCAACGAGCAGTACTTC
CASSLGGQGFNEQYF
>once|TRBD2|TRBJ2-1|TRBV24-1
TGTGCCACCAGTCGGGGACTAGCGGGGGACTACAATGAGCAGTTCTTC
CATSRGLAGDYNEQFF
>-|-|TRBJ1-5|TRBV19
TGTGCCAGTAGTTTGGGGACACCCCCGACGGGGCAGCCCCAGCATTTT
CASSLGTPPTGQPQHF
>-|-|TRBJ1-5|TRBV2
TGTGCCAGCAGTGACAGGCTTAGAAATCAGCCCCAGCATTTT
CASSDRLRNQPQHF
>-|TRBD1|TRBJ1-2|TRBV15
TGTGCCACCAGCAAATACAGGGGTGGCGGCTACACCTTC
CATSKYRGGGYTF
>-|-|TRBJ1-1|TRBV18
TGTGCCAGCTCACCAACCGCAGATATGAACACTGAAGCTTTCTTT
CASSPTADMNTEAFF
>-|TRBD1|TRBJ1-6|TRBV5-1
TGCGCCAGCAGCCTACAGGGGTTGGGGAATTCACCCCTCCACTTT
CASSLQGLGNSPLHF
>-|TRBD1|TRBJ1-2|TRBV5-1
TGCGCCAGCAGCGGTGGGGACAGCCGGAACTATGGCTACACCTTC
CASSGGDSRNYGYTF
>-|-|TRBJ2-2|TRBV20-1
TGCAGTGCTAGTTACCGAGACACCGGGGAGCTGTTTTTT
CSASYRDTGELFF
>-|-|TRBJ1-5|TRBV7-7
TGTGCCAGCAGCCCCGACAGAAATCAGCCCCAGCATTTT
CASSPDRNQPQHF
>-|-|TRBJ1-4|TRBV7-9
TGTGCCAGCAGTCCCGGGTCCAAACTGTTTTTT
CASSPGSKLFF
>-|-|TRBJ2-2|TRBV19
TGTGCCAGTATAGCGCCTAATGGTTTGGACACCGGGGAGCTGTTTTTT
CASIAPNGLDTGELFF
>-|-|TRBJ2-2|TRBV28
TGTGCCAGCAGCCAGGCAGAACAGGCCAACACCGGGGAGCTGTTTTTT
CASSQAEQANTGELFF
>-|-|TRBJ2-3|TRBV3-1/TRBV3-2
TGTGCCAGCAGCCAAGCGTCCCCCACGGCAGATACGCAGTATTTT
CASSQASPTADTQYF
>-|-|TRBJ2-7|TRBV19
TGTGCCAGTAGTGAGAAAATGGGGCTCGAGCAGTACTTC
CASSEKMGLEQYF
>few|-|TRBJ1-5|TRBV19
TGTGCCAGCAGTACAGGGCGCAATCAGCCCCAGCATTTT
CASSTGRNQPQHF
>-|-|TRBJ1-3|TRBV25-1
TGTGCCAGCAGCCGAGGGGGAAGCTCTGGAAACACCATATATTTT
CASSRGGSSGNTIYF
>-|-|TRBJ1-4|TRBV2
TGTGCCAGCAGTGAAGGCGGGGCTAATGAAAAACTGTTTTTT
CASSEGGANEKLFF
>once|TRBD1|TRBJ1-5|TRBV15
TGTGCCACCAGCAGAGGGACAGGGGGGGAGGGCAATCAGCCCCAGCATTTT
CATSRGTGGEGNQPQHF
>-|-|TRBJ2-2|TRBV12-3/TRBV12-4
TGTGCCAGCAGTTTCCGGACCGGGGAGCTGTTTTTT
CASSFRTGELFF
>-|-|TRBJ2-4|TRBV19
TGTGCCAGTACCTCAGTGGGGGGAGCCAAAAACATTCAGTACTTC
CASTSVGGAKNIQYF
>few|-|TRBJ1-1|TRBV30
TGTGCCTGGAGTGTAACCTCTCCCCGCAGGGGTTCGGGCACTGAAGCTTTCTTT
CAWSVTSPRRGSGTEAFF
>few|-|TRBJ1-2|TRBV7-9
TGTGCCAGCAGCCTCACAGGTGGGGTAGATCGGGGCTACACCTTC
CASSLTGGVDRGYTF
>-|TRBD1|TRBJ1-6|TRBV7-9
TGTGCCAGCAGCTATACAGGGGGTAGGAATTCACCCCTCCACTTT
CASSYTGGRNSPLHF
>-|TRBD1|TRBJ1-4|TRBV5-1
TGCGCCAGCAGCGATCGTCCGGGACAGACTAATGAAAAACTGTTTTTT
CASSDRPGQTNEKLFF
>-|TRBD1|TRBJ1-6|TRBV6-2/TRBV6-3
TGTGCCAGCAGTAAGGGAGGGACAGGGTATAATTCACCCCTCCACTTT
CASSKGGTGYNSPLHF
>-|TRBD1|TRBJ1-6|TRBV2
TGTGCCAGCACAGCCCGGGACAGGGCTTCACCCCTCCACTTT
CASTARDRASPLHF
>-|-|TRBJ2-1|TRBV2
TGTGCCAGCAGTCAAGATAGCTCCTACAATGAGCAGTTCTTC
CASSQDSSYNEQFF
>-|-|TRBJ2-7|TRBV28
TGTGCCAGCAGTTTCAGCGAGAGCTCCTACGAGCAGTACTTC
CASSFSESSYEQYF
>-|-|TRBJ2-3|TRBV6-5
TGTGCCAGCAGCTCCGACAGGCTTAGACTAGATACGCAGTATTTT
CASSSDRLRLDTQYF
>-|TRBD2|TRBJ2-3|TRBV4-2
TGTGCCAGCAGCCAGGCCCCGGGGACTAGCGGGGATACGCAGTATTTT
CASSQAPGTSGDTQYF
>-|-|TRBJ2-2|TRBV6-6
TGTGCCAGCAGTTACTCGAGCGAAACCGGGGAGCTGTTTTTT
CASSYSSETGELFF
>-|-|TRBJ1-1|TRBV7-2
TGTGCCAGCAGCTACAGGTTTAAGGGCACTGAAGCTTTCTTT
CASSYRFKGTEAFF
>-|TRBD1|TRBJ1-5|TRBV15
TGTGCCACCAGTGGACAGGGCCGGAGCAATCAGCCCCAGCATTTT
CATSGQGRSNQPQHF
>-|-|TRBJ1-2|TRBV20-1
TGCAGTGCTAGTAGGGACACCGCTAACTATGGCTACACCTTC
CSASRDTANYGYTF
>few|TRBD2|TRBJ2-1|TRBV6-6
TGTGCCAGCAGTCCCCGTTTCCTAGCGGGGGGGGGCAATGAGCAGTTCTTC
CASSPRFLAGGGNEQFF
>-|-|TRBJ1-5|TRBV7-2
TGTGCCAGCAGGTCGGAGGGCCTCATGTCCCTTAGCAATCAGCCCCAGCATTTT
CASRSEGLMSLSNQPQHF
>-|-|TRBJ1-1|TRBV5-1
TGCGCCAGCAGCTTGGTCGGGGGGAGCACTGAAGCTTTCTTT
CASSLVGGSTEAFF
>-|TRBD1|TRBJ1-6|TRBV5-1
TGCGCCAGCAGCTCCGGGACAGAGATTTATCCCCTCCACTTT
CASSSGTEIYPLHF
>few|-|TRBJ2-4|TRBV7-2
TGTGCCAGCAGCCCCAGCCGGGAAGTATACATTCAGTACTTC
CASSPSREVYIQYF
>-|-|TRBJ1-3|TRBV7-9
TGTGCCAGCAGCCCGGCGGTGGGGAGAGGAAGAAACACCATATATTTT
CASSPAVGRGRNTIYF
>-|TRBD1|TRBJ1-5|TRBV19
TGTGCCAGTAGTATAGACGGGACAGGGGCCCCCAGGCCCCAGCATTTT
CASSIDGTGAPRPQHF